This T cell receptor beta chain was documented in a study of technical replicates of blood from a handful of donors. Some clones are missing from TCRdb's copy, which holds only in-frame ones; the method was immunoSEQ multiplex PCR. The sample gives about 75,000 clones, about 97% of which show up once; about 0.27% is in the top ten. V was pared by 0 bases and J by 3 bases, with 5 bases of the junction left unmatched. The V gene's germline CDR1 is SGHAT and CDR2 FQNNGV. The CDR3 contains 15 residues. Specimen: T cells isolated from PBMCs. This chain joins TRBV11-2 and TRBJ2-7; 7 positions match TRBD2. The TCR comes from a human donor in good health. CDR3 in amino acids: CASSLEPGGSYEQYF. The CDR3 coding sequence is TGTGCCAGCAGCTTAGAACCGGGAGGTAGCTACGAGCAGTACTTC.